One sample yielded the 17 T cell receptor beta chains listed below, sequenced in a study of T cell responses to AZD1222 COVID-19 vaccine. Produced via immunoSEQ multiplex PCR; TCRdb's table is partial and in-frame only. The sample carries about 130,000 clones, 75% to 90% recorded once. Specimen: peripheral blood, collected on day 0 of AZD1222 vaccination. The origin of the receptors is an adult in good health.

The rearrangement uses TRBV11-3 and TRBJ1-1; D gene uncertain. From germline, CDR1 is SGHNT and CDR2 YENEEA. There are 15 residues in the CDR3. V lost 6 bases to trimming and J lost 0 bases, with 14 bases between them. CDR3 DNA: TGTGCCAGCAGTTTTAAGGCCTCCATGAACACTGAAGCTTTCTTT. Translated, it gives CASSFKASMNTEAFF. The full variable domain, rest sourced from reference TRBV11-3 and TRBJ1-1, is EAGVVQSPRYKIIEKKQPVAFWCNPISGHNTLYWYLQNLGQGPELLIRYENEEAVDDSQLPKDRFSAERLKGVDSTLKIQPAELGDSAVYLCASSFKASMNTEAFFGQGTRLTVV.

The CDR3 sequence: CASRQYRTYEQYF. CDR3 DNA: TGTGCCAGCAGACAGTACCGGACCTACGAGCAGTACTTC. This chain uses TRBV6-5 with TRBJ2-7; D is unclear. There are 13 residues in the CDR3. Germline V gene lookup returns CDR1 MNHEY and CDR2 SVGAGI. The V gene lost 6 bases and the J gene lost 2 bases, with 11 bases spanning the gap.

The V and J genes are TRBV7-9 and TRBJ2-3; D is possibly TRBD2 (5 bases). The CDR3 length is 16 residues. CDR1 and CDR2 (germline): SEHNR, FQNEAQ (reference sequence). Trimming shortened V by 2 bases and J by 0 bases, and 12 bases separated the two germline ends. CDR3 residues: CASSLSKLVSTDTQYF. CDR3 nucleotide sequence: TGTGCCAGCAGCTTAAGCAAACTAGTCAGCACAGATACGCAGTATTTT.

The CDR3 coding sequence is TGCAGCGTTGGGGGAGATGAAAAACTGTTTTTT. This codes for CSVGGDEKLFF. This chain joins TRBV29-1 and TRBJ1-4; D unclear. CDR3 size: 11 residues. V gave up 4 bases and J gave up 6 bases, with 6 bases separating them. Germline CDR1 is SQVTM and CDR2 is ANQGSEA.

Written as DNA, the CDR3 is TGTGCCAGCAGTTTGGGGGGGGCTCCCTCGGGCTACACCTTC. This translates into CASSLGGAPSGYTF. The V call is TRBV28, the J call TRBJ1-2; D is perhaps TRBD1 (6 bases). CDR3 length equals 14 residues. The germline CDR1 and CDR2 sequences are MDHEN and SYDVKM. V shed 3 bases and J shed 8 bases, with 16 bases lying between them.

This sequence joins TRBV7-9 and TRBJ1-6, with D perhaps TRBD1 (5 bases). Trimming took off 5 bases at V and 10 bases at J, with 15 bases between the two ends. The length of the CDR3 is 14 residues. The germline CDR1 and CDR2 sequences are SEHNR and FQNEAQ (reference sequence). As DNA, the CDR3 is TGTGCCAGCAGCCCCGGGGACTGGAGATCACCCCTCCACTTT. Its protein product is CASSPGDWRSPLHF.

This clone was seen only a few times. The J gene is TRBJ1-1, the V gene TRBV7-2; 9 bases map to TRBD1. CDR3 length equals 18 residues. The germline gives CDR1 SGHTA, CDR2 FQGNSA. The V segment lost 0 bases and the J segment 0 bases; nucleotides outside the gene matches: 8. CDR3 nucleotide sequence: TGTGCCAGCAGCTTAGCCCCTCCCAGGACAGGGGTGAACACTGAAGCTTTCTTT. Translated, it gives CASSLAPPRTGVNTEAFF.

The sample holds one count of this clone. The chain couples TRBV5-1 to TRBJ2-5; 9 bases line up with TRBD1. Germline CDR1 and CDR2: SGHRS and YFSETQ. The trim removed 4 bases at V and 4 bases at J, leaving 11 bases unmatched. The CDR3 has 16 residues. The DNA for the CDR3 is TGCGCCAGCAGCATTTCCGGGACAGGGTACGGAGAGACCCAGTACTTC. As protein: CASSISGTGYGETQYF. Based on the CDR3 plus reference TRBV5-1 and TRBJ2-5, the full variable domain is KAGVTQTPRYLIKTRGQQVTLSCSPISGHRSVSWYQQTPGQGLQFLFEYFSETQRNKGNFPGRFSGRQFSNSRSEMNVSTLELGDSALYLCASSISGTGYGETQYFGPGTRLLVL.

Only a few counts were recorded for this clone. This rearrangement joins TRBV5-1 to TRBJ2-1, with 10 bases matching TRBD2. The CDR3 sequence is 15 residues long. V lost 2 bases and J lost 2; bases outside the gene matches: 1. Per germline, CDR1 SGHRS and CDR2 YFSETQ. CDR3 bases: TGCGCCAGCAGCTTTACTAGCGGGGCCTACAATGAGCAGTTCTTC. Translating it yields CASSFTSGAYNEQFF. The full variable domain, its missing parts supplied by reference TRBV5-1 and TRBJ2-1, is KAGVTQTPRYLIKTRGQQVTLSCSPISGHRSVSWYQQTPGQGLQFLFEYFSETQRNKGNFPGRFSGRQFSNSRSEMNVSTLELGDSALYLCASSFTSGAYNEQFFGPGTRLTVL.

The chain couples TRBV13 to TRBJ1-1; the match to TRBD1 covers 8 bases. In germline, CDR1 is PRHDT, CDR2 FYEKMQ (reference sequence). The CDR3 has 14 amino acids. Germline trimming cut 5 bases from V and 4 bases from J; bases unmatched to any gene: 6. CDR3 bases: TGTGCCAGCAGCCCACGACAGGGGAGCACTGAAGCTTTCTTT. This codes for CASSPRQGSTEAFF.

The rearrangement links TRBV7-2 to TRBJ2-4; TRBD1 might be the D (7 bases). The CDR3 is made up of 15 amino acids. The V end lost 1 base, the J end lost 8 bases, and 15 bases lay between the germline ends. The germline V gene has CDR1 SGHTA and CDR2 FQGNSA. CDR3: CASSLDETGRYIQYF. In nucleotides, the CDR3 is TGTGCCAGCAGCTTAGATGAGACAGGGAGGTACATTCAGTACTTC.

V usage is TRBV3-1 (or the pseudogene TRBV3-2) and J usage is TRBJ1-2; 7 bases are shared with TRBD1. V was clipped by 0 bases and J by 8 bases; unmatched bases: 0. The germline gives CDR1 LGHDT, CDR2 YNNKEL (reference sequence). CDR3 length equals 12 residues. CDR3 sequence reads: CASSQEDRGYTF. For the CDR3, the DNA is TGTGCCAGCAGCCAAGAGGACAGGGGCTACACCTTC.

DNA for the CDR3: TGTGCCAGCAGCTCAATGGGACAGAAAGAGACCCAGTACTTC. Translating gives CASSSMGQKETQYF. The V call is TRBV7-3, the J call TRBJ2-5; 7 bases agree with TRBD1. After removal of 4 bases from V and 3 bases from J, the junction contained 5 bases not matched to a gene. Germline CDR1 is SGHTA and CDR2 is FQGTGA. The CDR3 is 14 residues long. Together with reference TRBV7-3 and TRBJ2-5, the CDR3 gives the full variable domain: GAGVSQTPSNKVTEKGKYVELRCDPISGHTALYWYRQSLGQGPEFLIYFQGTGAADDSGLPNDRFFAVRPEGSVSTLKIQRTERGDSAVYLCASSSMGQKETQYFGPGTRLLVL.

This clone was seen more than once but under ten times. The gene calls are TRBV10-1 and TRBJ2-7, with D uncertain. V was clipped by 2 bases and J by 1 base, with 9 bases between them. The germline gives CDR1 WNHNN, CDR2 SYGVQD (reference sequence). The CDR3 is 14 amino acids. The DNA of the CDR3 is TGCGCCAGCAGTGAGGTCAGGCGATCCTACGAGCAGTACTTC. This encodes CASSEVRRSYEQYF.

The V call is TRBV19, the J call TRBJ2-7, with TRBD2 identical over 15 bases. V gave up 10 bases and J gave up 3 bases; unmatched junction bases: 10. The CDR3 has 16 residues. Germline V gene lookup returns CDR1 LNHDA and CDR2 SQIVND (reference sequence). The CDR3: CATAPGTSGGIYEQYF. The DNA for the CDR3 is TGTGCCACCGCCCCCGGGACTAGCGGGGGGATCTACGAGCAGTACTTC. The whole variable domain, filled in from reference TRBV19 and TRBJ2-7, reads DGGITQSPKYLFRKEGQNVTLSCEQNLNHDAMYWYRQDPGQGLRLIYYSQIVNDFQKGDIAEGYSVSREKKESFPLTVTSAQKNPTAFYLCATAPGTSGGIYEQYFGPGTRLTVT.

The rearrangement links TRBV24-1 to TRBJ2-7, with TRBD2 matching over 13 bases. Germline values: CDR1 KGHDR, CDR2 SFDVKD. The CDR3 is made up of 16 amino acids. V was pared by 4 bases and J by 2 bases, with 4 bases of the junction left unmatched. The CDR3 coding sequence is TGTGCCACCAGTGACCCTACTAGCGGGGGGGCCTACGAGCAGTACTTC. It yields the protein CATSDPTSGGAYEQYF.

The V and J genes are TRBV29-1 and TRBJ2-3; 8 positions agree with TRBD2. This CDR3 region has 15 residues. Germline CDR1 is SQVTM and CDR2 is ANQGSEA. With 3 bases clipped from V and 5 bases from J, the junction kept 10 bases outside the gene matches. CDR3 loop: CSVEVRGGLRDTQYF. CDR3 DNA: TGCAGCGTTGAGGTACGGGGGGGCCTGAGAGATACGCAGTATTTT.